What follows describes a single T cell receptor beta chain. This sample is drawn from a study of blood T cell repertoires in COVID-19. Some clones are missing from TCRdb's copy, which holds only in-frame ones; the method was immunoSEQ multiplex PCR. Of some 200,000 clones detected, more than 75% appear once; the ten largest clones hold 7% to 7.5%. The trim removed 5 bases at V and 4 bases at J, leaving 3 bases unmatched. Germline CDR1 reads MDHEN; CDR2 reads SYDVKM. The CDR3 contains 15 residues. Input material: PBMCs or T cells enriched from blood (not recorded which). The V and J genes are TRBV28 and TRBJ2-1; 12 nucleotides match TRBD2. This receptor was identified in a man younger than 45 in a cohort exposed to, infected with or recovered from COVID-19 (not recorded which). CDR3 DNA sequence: TGTGCCAGCAGTCCAGGGACTAGCGGGTACAATGAGCAGTTCTTC. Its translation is CASSPGTSGYNEQFF.